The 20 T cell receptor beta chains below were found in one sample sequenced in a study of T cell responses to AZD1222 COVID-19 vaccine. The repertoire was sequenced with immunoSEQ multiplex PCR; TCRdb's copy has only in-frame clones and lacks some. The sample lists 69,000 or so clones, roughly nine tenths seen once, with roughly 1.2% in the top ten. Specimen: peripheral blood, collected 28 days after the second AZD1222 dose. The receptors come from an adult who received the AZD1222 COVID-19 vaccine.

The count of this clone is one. In nucleotides, the CDR3 is TGCAGCGTTGGCCAGACAGATACGCAGTATTTT. It encodes CSVGQTDTQYF. The chain joins TRBV29-1 to TRBJ2-3; no reliable D call. The CDR3 consists of 11 residues. Trimming shortened V by 4 bases and J by 3 bases, and 5 bases separated the two germline ends. CDR1 is SQVTM, CDR2 ANQGSEA, per germline.

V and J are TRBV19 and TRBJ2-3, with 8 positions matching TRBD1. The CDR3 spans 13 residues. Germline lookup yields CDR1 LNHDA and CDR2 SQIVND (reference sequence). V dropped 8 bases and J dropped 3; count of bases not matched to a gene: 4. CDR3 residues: CASGTGRTDTQYF. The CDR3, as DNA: TGTGCCAGTGGGACAGGTCGTACAGATACGCAGTATTTT.

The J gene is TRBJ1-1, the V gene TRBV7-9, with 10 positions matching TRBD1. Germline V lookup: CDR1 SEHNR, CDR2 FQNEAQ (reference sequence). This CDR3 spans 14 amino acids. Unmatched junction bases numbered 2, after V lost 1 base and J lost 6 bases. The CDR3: CASSLGGTGAEAFF. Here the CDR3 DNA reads TGTGCCAGCAGCTTAGGTGGGACAGGGGCTGAAGCTTTCTTT.

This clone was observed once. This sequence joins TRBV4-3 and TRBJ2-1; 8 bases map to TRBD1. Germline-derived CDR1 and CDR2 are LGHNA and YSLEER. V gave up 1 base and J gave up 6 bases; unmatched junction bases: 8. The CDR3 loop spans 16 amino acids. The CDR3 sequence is CASSQAKDREVNEQFF. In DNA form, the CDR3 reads TGCGCCAGCAGCCAAGCGAAGGACAGGGAAGTCAATGAGCAGTTCTTC.

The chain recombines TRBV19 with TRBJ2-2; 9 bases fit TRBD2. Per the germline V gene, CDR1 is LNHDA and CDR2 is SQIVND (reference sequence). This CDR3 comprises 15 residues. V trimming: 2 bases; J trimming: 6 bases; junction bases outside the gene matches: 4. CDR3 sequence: CASSISLAGAGELFF. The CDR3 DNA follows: TGTGCCAGTAGTATATCATTAGCGGGAGCCGGGGAGCTGTTTTTT.

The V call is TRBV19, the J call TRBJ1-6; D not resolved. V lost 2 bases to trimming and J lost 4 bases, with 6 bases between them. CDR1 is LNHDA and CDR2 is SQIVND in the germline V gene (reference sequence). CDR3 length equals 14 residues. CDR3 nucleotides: TGTGCCAGTAGTATAAACCGATATAATTCACCCCTCCACTTT. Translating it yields CASSINRYNSPLHF.

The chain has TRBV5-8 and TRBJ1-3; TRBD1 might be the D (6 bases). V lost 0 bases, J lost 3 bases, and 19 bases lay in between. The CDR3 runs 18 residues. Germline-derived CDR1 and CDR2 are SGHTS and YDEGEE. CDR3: CASSLVGLAGGGGNTIYF. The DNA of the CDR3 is TGTGCCAGCAGCTTGGTGGGCTTAGCCGGGGGCGGTGGAAACACCATATATTTT.

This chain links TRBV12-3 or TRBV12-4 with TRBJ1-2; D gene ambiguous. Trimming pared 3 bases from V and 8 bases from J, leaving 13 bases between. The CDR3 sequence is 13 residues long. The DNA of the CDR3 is TGTGCCAGCAGTTTTATCGGATTCGACGGCTACACCTTC. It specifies CASSFIGFDGYTF.

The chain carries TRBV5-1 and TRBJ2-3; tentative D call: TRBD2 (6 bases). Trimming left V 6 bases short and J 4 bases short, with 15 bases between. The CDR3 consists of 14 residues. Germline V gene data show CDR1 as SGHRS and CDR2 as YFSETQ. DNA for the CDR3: TGCGCCAGCACGCGGGGAGATCGGGCAGATACGCAGTATTTT. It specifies CASTRGDRADTQYF.

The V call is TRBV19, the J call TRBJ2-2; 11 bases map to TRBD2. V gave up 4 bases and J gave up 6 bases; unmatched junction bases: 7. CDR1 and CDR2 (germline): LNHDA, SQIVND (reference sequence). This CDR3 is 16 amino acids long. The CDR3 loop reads CASSTPSGRMAGELFF. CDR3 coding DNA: TGTGCCAGTAGTACCCCTAGCGGGAGGATGGCCGGGGAGCTGTTTTTT.

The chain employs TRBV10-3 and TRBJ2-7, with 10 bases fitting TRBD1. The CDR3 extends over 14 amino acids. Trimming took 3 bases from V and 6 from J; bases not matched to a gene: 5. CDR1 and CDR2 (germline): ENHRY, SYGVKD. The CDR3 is CAISEGQGGGEQYF. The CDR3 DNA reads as TGTGCCATCAGTGAAGGACAGGGGGGCGGCGAGCAGTACTTC.

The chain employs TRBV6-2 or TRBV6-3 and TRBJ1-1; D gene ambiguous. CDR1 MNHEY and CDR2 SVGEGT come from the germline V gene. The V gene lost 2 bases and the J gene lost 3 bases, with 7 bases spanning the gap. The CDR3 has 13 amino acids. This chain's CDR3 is CASSYQSYTEAFF. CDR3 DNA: TGTGCCAGCAGTTACCAGAGTTACACTGAAGCTTTCTTT.

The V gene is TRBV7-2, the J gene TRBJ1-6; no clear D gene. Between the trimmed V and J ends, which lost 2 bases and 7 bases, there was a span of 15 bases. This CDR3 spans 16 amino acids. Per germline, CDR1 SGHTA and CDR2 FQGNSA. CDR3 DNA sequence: TGTGCCAGCAGCTTAACCCCGGGGTCGAGAAATTCACCCCTCCACTTT. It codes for CASSLTPGSRNSPLHF.

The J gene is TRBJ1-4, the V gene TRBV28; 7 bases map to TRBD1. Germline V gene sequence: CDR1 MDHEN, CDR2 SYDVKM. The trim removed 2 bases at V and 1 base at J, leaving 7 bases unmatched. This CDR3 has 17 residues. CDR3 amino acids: CASSLGRGFGTNEKLFF. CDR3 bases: TGTGCCAGCAGTTTAGGCAGGGGGTTCGGAACTAATGAAAAACTGTTTTTT. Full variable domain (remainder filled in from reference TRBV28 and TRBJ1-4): DVKVTQSSRYLVKRTGEKVFLECVQDMDHENMFWYRQDPGLGLRLIYFSYDVKMKEKGDIPEGYSVSREKKERFSLILESASTNQTSMYLCASSLGRGFGTNEKLFFGSGTQLSVL.

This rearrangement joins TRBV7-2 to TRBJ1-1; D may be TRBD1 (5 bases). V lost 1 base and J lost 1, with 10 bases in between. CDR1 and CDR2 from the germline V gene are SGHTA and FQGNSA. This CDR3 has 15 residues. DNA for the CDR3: TGTGCCAGCAGCTTAGGGTGGCAGGGGAACACTGAAGCTTTCTTT. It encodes CASSLGWQGNTEAFF.

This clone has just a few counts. The CDR3 region has the DNA TGCGCCAGCAGCCAAGAAGGAGGGGTGGGTGGCTACACCTTC. Protein product: CASSQEGGVGGYTF. This rearrangement joins TRBV4-3 to TRBJ1-2, with D possibly being TRBD1 (5 bases). This CDR3 is built from 14 residues. The germline gives CDR1 LGHNA, CDR2 YSLEER. With 0 bases removed from V and 7 bases from J, the gap between germline ends came to 12 bases.

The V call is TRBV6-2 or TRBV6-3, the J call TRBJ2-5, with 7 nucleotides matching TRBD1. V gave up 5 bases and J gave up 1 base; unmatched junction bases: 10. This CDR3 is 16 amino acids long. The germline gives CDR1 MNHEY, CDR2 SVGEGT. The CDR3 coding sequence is TGTGCCAGCAGTACCGGACAGGCCCTTAGCCAAGAGACCCAGTACTTC. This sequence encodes CASSTGQALSQETQYF.

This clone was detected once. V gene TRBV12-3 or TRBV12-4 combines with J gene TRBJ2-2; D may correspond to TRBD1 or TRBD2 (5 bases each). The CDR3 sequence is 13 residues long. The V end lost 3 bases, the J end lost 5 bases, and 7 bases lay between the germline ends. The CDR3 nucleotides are TGTGCCAGCAGTTTCGGGGCAACCGGGGAGCTGTTTTTT. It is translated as CASSFGATGELFF.

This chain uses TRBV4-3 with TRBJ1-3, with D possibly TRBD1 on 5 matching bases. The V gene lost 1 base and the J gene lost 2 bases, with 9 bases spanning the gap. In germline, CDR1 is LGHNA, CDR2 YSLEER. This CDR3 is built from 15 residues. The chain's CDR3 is CASSQAGYPGNTIYF. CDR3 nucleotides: TGCGCCAGCAGCCAAGCAGGGTACCCTGGAAACACCATATATTTT.

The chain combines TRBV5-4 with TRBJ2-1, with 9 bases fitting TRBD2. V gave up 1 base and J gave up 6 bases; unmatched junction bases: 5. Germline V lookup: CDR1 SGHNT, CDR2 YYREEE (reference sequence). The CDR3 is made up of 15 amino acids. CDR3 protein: CASSLPAGGGNEQFF. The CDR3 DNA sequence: TGTGCCAGCAGCTTGCCAGCGGGGGGCGGCAATGAGCAGTTCTTC.